This T cell receptor (beta chain) was identified during a study of cytomegalovirus exposure and HLA in healthy donors. Vbeta (60) and Jbeta (13) primers were used in the PCR. Produced via immunoSEQ multiplex PCR; TCRdb's table is partial and in-frame only. The table lists 50,000 to 75,000 clones, about 80% of them singletons. The CDR3 runs 14 residues. Germline CDR1 is MNHNS and CDR2 is SASEGT. V was pared by 0 bases and J by 5 bases, with 10 bases between. The chain combines TRBV6-1 with TRBJ2-5; D may be TRBD1 (6 bases). Sequences were obtained from PBMCs. The TCR was taken from a woman in her 40s in good health and CMV-seronegative. The CDR3 DNA reads as TGTGCCAGCAGTGAAGCGGGGGCGGGCGAGACCCAGTACTTC. Encoded protein: CASSEAGAGETQYF.